Presented here are 24 T cell receptor beta chains from one specimen sequenced in a study of CD8+ T cells in alopecia areata. Reverse transcribed after extraction, RNA yielded cDNA as the sequencing template. Only in-frame clones appear in the TCRdb table, and some are missing; sequencing was by immunoSEQ multiplex PCR. The profile shows 80,000 or so clones, roughly 66% of them singletons. The treatment: oral pan-JAK inhibitor, 5-10 mg twice daily. Source: CD8+ T cells sorted from blood, taken at week 24, from a patient treated with tofacitinib. These receptors all come from a human donor with alopecia areata.

The table lists this clone with a few counts. The chain has TRBV7-9 and TRBJ1-1, with a tentative D call TRBD1 (6 bases). The CDR3 contains 16 residues. From germline, CDR1 is SEHNR and CDR2 FQNEAQ (reference sequence). Between the trimmed V and J ends, which lost 1 base and 0 bases, there was a span of 12 bases. The CDR3 sequence is CASSLGSGGMNTEAFF. The DNA of the CDR3 is TGTGCCAGCAGCTTAGGCTCTGGGGGCATGAACACTGAAGCTTTCTTT.

The chain employs TRBV9 and TRBJ2-1; no definite D call. The CDR3 sequence is 12 residues long. Germline V gene data show CDR1 as SGDLS and CDR2 as YYNGEE. V was trimmed by 0 bases and J by 9 bases, leaving 7 bases between them. The CDR3 DNA follows: TGTGCCAGCAGCGTAGACCGGAGTGAGCAGTTCTTC. Translating it yields CASSVDRSEQFF. Supplemented by reference TRBV9 and TRBJ2-1, the full variable domain reads DSGVTQTPKHLITATGQRVTLRCSPRSGDLSVYWYQQSLDQGLQFLIQYYNGEERAKGNILERFSAQQFPDLHSELNLSSLELGDSALYFCASSVDRSEQFFGPGTRLTVL.

This chain uses TRBV29-1 with TRBJ2-3, with 10 bases that match TRBD1. The CDR3 has 18 residues. The germline V gene has CDR1 SQVTM and CDR2 ANQGSEA. Losses at the gene ends were 4 bases for V and 10 bases for J; bases not matched to a gene: 23. The CDR3 DNA follows: TGCAGCGTTGGTGTGGGGACAGGGGAGTTCCTTGAGGAGCCGGCGCAGTATTTT. It is translated as CSVGVGTGEFLEEPAQYF.

J is TRBJ2-1 and V is TRBV19; 8 positions agree with TRBD2. This CDR3 is 19 amino acids long. Germline trimming cut 6 bases from V and 8 bases from J; bases unmatched to any gene: 24. CDR1 LNHDA and CDR2 SQIVND come from the germline V gene (reference sequence). The CDR3 region has the DNA TGTGCCAGTAGCCTGGGATACAGTACTAGCGGCTCGGGGATCGATGAGCAGTTCTTC. Its translation: CASSLGYSTSGSGIDEQFF.

This chain connects TRBV13 to TRBJ2-3; TRBD2 agrees at 13 bases. Germline trimming cut 5 bases from V and 1 base from J; bases unmatched to any gene: 12. This CDR3 region has 19 residues. Per germline, CDR1 PRHDT and CDR2 FYEKMQ (reference sequence). CDR3 nucleotides: TGTGCCAGCAGCGGGGGGACCGGGACTAGCGGGGACCGCACAGATACGCAGTATTTT. Protein product: CASSGGTGTSGDRTDTQYF.

The chain joins TRBV27 to TRBJ2-7; D might be TRBD1 (6 bases). Germline CDR1 and CDR2: MNHEY and SMNVEV (reference sequence). Trimming left V 6 bases short and J 6 bases short, with 15 bases between. The CDR3 has 13 amino acids. The CDR3 sequence is CASRLLQGSEQYF. The CDR3 DNA follows: TGTGCCAGCAGACTGCTACAGGGTAGCGAGCAGTACTTC.

This rearrangement joins TRBV15 to TRBJ1-5; no firm D call. The germline V gene encodes CDR1 LNHNV and CDR2 YYDKDF (reference sequence). Trimming removed 3 bases at V and 6 bases at J, with 6 bases between. CDR3 length equals 12 residues. The DNA of the CDR3 is TGTGCCACCAGCAGCTTTGGTCAGCCCCAGCATTTT. Amino acids: CATSSFGQPQHF. Full variable domain (missing parts from reference TRBV15 and TRBJ1-5): DAMVIQNPRYQVTQFGKPVTLSCSQTLNHNVMYWYQQKSSQAPKLLFHYYDKDFNNEADTPDNFQSRRPNTSFCFLDIRSPGLGDTAMYLCATSSFGQPQHFGDGTRLSIL.

This chain uses TRBV29-1 with TRBJ2-3, with D uncertain. CDR3 length: 15 amino acids. Germline V gives CDR1 SQVTM, CDR2 ANQGSEA. The ends were cut back, 8 bases at V and 0 bases at J, with 18 bases in the middle. The CDR3 DNA sequence: TGCAGCATTTATACGCACCACCCTAGCACAGATACGCAGTATTTT. The encoded protein is CSIYTHHPSTDTQYF.

The CDR3 here is CASSMLAVGVYEQFF. CDR3 bases: TGTGCCAGTAGTATGCTAGCGGTTGGTGTCTATGAGCAGTTCTTC. V is TRBV19 and J is TRBJ2-1; TRBD2 matches at 7 bases. J lost 8 bases, V lost 3 bases, and 10 bases had no gene match. The germline gives CDR1 LNHDA, CDR2 SQIVND (reference sequence). The CDR3 consists of 15 residues. Filled out from reference TRBV19 and TRBJ2-1, the complete variable domain reads DGGITQSPKYLFRKEGQNVTLSCEQNLNHDAMYWYRQDPGQGLRLIYYSQIVNDFQKGDIAEGYSVSREKKESFPLTVTSAQKNPTAFYLCASSMLAVGVYEQFFGPGTRLTVL.

The CDR3 bases are TGTGCCAGCAGTGAAGGCGGACAGCGGGCGGGGTCACTAGCTGAAGCTTTCTTT. Translating it yields CASSEGGQRAGSLAEAFF. The chain recombines TRBV2 with TRBJ1-1; a possible D gene is TRBD1 (6 bases). This CDR3 spans 18 amino acids. V was shortened by 1 base and J by 6 bases, with 24 bases between the two germline ends. Germline CDR1 reads SNHLY; CDR2 reads FYNNEI.

The V gene is TRBV7-9, the J gene TRBJ2-1; D gene ambiguous. V was pared by 4 bases and J by 0 bases, with 7 bases between. The V gene's germline CDR1 is SEHNR and CDR2 FQNEAQ (reference sequence). The CDR3 length is 14 residues. The CDR3 sequence is CASSSTTSYNEQFF. The CDR3 nucleotides are TGTGCCAGCAGCTCGACAACCTCCTACAATGAGCAGTTCTTC.

The CDR3 reads CASSVATSGDNEQFF. The CDR3 DNA reads as TGCGCCAGCTCCGTTGCCACTAGCGGGGACAATGAGCAGTTCTTC. The chain uses TRBV5-1 and TRBJ2-1, with 10 bases aligning to TRBD2. The junction had 9 bases not matched to a gene; V was cut back by 7 bases and J by 5 bases. This CDR3 contains 15 residues. Germline CDR1 reads SGHRS; CDR2 reads YFSETQ.

This clone has ten or more counts. The V and J genes are TRBV6-4 and TRBJ2-3; D is unclear. The CDR3 is 15 residues long. Germline CDR1 is MRHNA and CDR2 is SNTAGT. The ends were cut back, 2 bases at V and 4 bases at J, with 13 bases in the middle. The CDR3 sequence is CASSDKADGADTQYF. Written as DNA, the CDR3 is TGTGCCAGCAGTGACAAGGCGGATGGCGCAGATACGCAGTATTTT.

This clone appeared a few times. The chain joins TRBV18 to TRBJ2-1, with no clear D. V was shortened by 6 bases and J by 4 bases, with 10 bases between the two germline ends. The CDR3 loop spans 13 amino acids. The germline V gene encodes CDR1 KGHSH and CDR2 LQKENI. CDR3 protein: CASSEQSYNEQFF. CDR3 nucleotide sequence: TGTGCCAGCTCGGAACAGAGTTACAATGAGCAGTTCTTC.

The chain has TRBV29-1 and TRBJ2-3; no clear D. CDR1 and CDR2 (germline): SQVTM, ANQGSEA. Trimming removed 5 bases at V and 4 bases at J, with 4 bases between. CDR3 length equals 10 residues. The CDR3 coding sequence is TGCAGCGTTAAGGCAGATACGCAGTATTTT. Translating gives CSVKADTQYF.

This clone came up a few times. The gene calls are TRBV19 and TRBJ2-1; 10 bases match TRBD1. There are 15 residues in the CDR3. The V segment lost 1 base and the J segment 4 bases; nucleotides outside the gene matches: 1. The germline CDR1 and CDR2 sequences are LNHDA and SQIVND (reference sequence). CDR3 sequence reads: CASSIGTGGYNEQFF. The CDR3 DNA follows: TGTGCCAGTAGTATAGGGACAGGGGGTTACAATGAGCAGTTCTTC. The complete variable domain, with remaining parts taken from reference TRBV19 and TRBJ2-1, reads DGGITQSPKYLFRKEGQNVTLSCEQNLNHDAMYWYRQDPGQGLRLIYYSQIVNDFQKGDIAEGYSVSREKKESFPLTVTSAQKNPTAFYLCASSIGTGGYNEQFFGPGTRLTVL.

J is TRBJ2-7 and V is TRBV7-2; 9 nucleotides match TRBD1. CDR1 and CDR2 (germline): SGHTA, FQGNSA. V shed 3 bases and J 5 bases; nucleotides not matched to a gene: 8. This CDR3 has 15 residues. This chain's CDR3 is CASSLLGQGDHEQYF. The CDR3, as DNA: TGTGCCAGCAGCTTGCTGGGACAGGGTGATCACGAGCAGTACTTC.

In DNA, the CDR3 is TGCGCCAGCAGCCAAGTGGGGGACGGAGAGACCCAGTACTTC. Its translation is CASSQVGDGETQYF. The rearrangement links TRBV4-3 to TRBJ2-5, with D possibly being TRBD1 or TRBD2 (5 bases each). Germline CDR1 LGHNA, CDR2 YSLEER. CDR3 size: 14 residues. Trimming left V 1 base short and J 4 bases short, with 10 bases between.

The CDR3 spells CASSLHGTNTNYGYTF. Here the CDR3 DNA reads TGTGCCAGTAGTCTCCACGGAACGAATACTAACTATGGCTACACCTTC. The genes are TRBV19 and TRBJ1-2; D is uncertain. This CDR3 comprises 16 residues. Per the germline V gene, CDR1 is LNHDA and CDR2 is SQIVND (reference sequence). V lost 5 bases and J 0 bases, leaving 16 bases between the germline ends.

The rearrangement joins TRBV4-3 to TRBJ1-2, with 9 positions matching TRBD1. V dropped 4 bases and J dropped 2; count of bases not matched to a gene: 5. The CDR3 extends over 15 amino acids. Germline lookup yields CDR1 LGHNA and CDR2 YSLEER. The CDR3 is CASSPGQGTNYGYTF. DNA of the CDR3: TGCGCCAGCAGCCCCGGACAGGGGACGAACTATGGCTACACCTTC.

This clone is a singleton in its sample. This chain links TRBV7-9 with TRBJ2-5, with D possibly TRBD2 on 6 matching bases. Per the germline V gene, CDR1 is SEHNR and CDR2 is FQNEAQ (reference sequence). This CDR3 has 16 amino acids. V was shortened by 3 bases and J by 4 bases, with 18 bases between the two germline ends. CDR3 bases: TGTGCCAGCAGCTTGGAGGTCGGAGGGGCCCGAGAGACCCAGTACTTC. This translates into CASSLEVGGARETQYF.

The V call is TRBV4-2, the J call TRBJ2-2; 9 bases match TRBD2. CDR1 is LGHNA and CDR2 is YNFKEQ in the germline V gene. The CDR3 loop spans 16 amino acids. The J segment lost 5 bases and the V segment lost 4 bases, leaving 8 bases of the junction unmatched. The CDR3 here is CASSPILAGGTGELFF. CDR3 nucleotide sequence: TGTGCCAGCAGCCCCATCCTGGCGGGGGGGACCGGGGAGCTGTTTTTT.

The genes are TRBV5-4 and TRBJ2-5, with D perhaps matching TRBD1 or TRBD2 (6 bases each). The CDR3 consists of 16 residues. V shed 0 bases and J shed 2 bases, with 14 bases lying between them. The germline V gene has CDR1 SGHNT and CDR2 YYREEE (reference sequence). The CDR3 loop is CASSLGGAGQQETQYF. In DNA form, the CDR3 reads TGTGCCAGCAGCTTGGGGGGGGCCGGACAGCAAGAGACCCAGTACTTC.

This chain connects TRBV30 to TRBJ2-7, with D maybe TRBD2 (6 bases). Germline CDR1 GTSNPN, CDR2 SVGIG (reference sequence). The V end lost 1 base, the J end lost 3 bases, and 10 bases lay between the germline ends. The CDR3 covers 13 residues. The DNA of the CDR3 is TGTGCCTGGAGTGCGGGGGACGTCTACGAGCAGTACTTC. This gives the protein CAWSAGDVYEQYF.